The T cell receptor beta chain under discussion was sequenced for a study of brain T cells in children with intractable seizures. General study points: Only CDR3 sequence similarity suggested viral specificity, without known HCMV serostatus. Pre-surgery blood may have been undersampled, hiding some clones.

The CDR3 has 13 amino acids. Germline values: CDR1 SGHTA, CDR2 FQGNSA. The V gene lost 3 bases and the J gene lost 7 bases, with 10 bases spanning the gap. At least one anti-epileptic drug was given before surgery. Clones were sequenced by immunoSEQ multiplex PCR, and TCRdb holds only the in-frame ones, with some missing. The sample consists of 110,000 or so clones, around 94% of them appearing once. In regard to this clone: Its antigen remains unidentified.

This material consisted of peripheral blood, taken at surgery. The receptor comes from a boy younger than two with hemimegalencephaly and intractable seizures. The genes are TRBV7-2 and TRBJ1-5; no clear D gene. The CDR3: CASSFRVAQPQHF. For the CDR3, the DNA is TGTGCCAGCAGCTTCCGAGTGGCCCAGCCCCAGCATTTT.